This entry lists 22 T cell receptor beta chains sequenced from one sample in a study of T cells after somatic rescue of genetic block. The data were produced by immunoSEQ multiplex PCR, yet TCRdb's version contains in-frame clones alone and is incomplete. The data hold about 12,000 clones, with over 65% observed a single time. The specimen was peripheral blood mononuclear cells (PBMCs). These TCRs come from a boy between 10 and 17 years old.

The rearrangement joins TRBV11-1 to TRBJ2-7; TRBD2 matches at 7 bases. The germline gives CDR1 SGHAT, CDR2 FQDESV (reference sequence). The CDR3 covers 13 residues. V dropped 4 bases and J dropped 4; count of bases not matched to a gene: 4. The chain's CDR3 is CASSWEGLYEQYF. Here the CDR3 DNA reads TGTGCCAGCAGCTGGGAGGGTCTATACGAGCAGTACTTC.

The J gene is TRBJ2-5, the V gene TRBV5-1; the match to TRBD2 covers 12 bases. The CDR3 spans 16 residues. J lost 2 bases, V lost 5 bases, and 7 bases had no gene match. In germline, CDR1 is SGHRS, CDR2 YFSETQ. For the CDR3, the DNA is TGCGCCAGCAGGTTTAGACTAGCGGGGGTTCAAGAGACCCAGTACTTC. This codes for CASRFRLAGVQETQYF.

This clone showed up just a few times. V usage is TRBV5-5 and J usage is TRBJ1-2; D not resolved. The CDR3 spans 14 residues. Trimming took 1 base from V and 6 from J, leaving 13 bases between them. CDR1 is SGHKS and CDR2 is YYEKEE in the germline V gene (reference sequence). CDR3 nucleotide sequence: TGTGCCAGCAGCTTGTGGGCAGGAAGTAATGGCTACACCTTC. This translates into CASSLWAGSNGYTF.

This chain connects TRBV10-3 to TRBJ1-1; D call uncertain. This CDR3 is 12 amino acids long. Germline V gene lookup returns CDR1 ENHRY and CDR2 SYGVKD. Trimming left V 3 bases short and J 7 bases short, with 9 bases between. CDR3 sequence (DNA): TGTGCCATCAGTGAAAGACAAAATGAAGCTTTCTTT. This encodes CAISERQNEAFF.

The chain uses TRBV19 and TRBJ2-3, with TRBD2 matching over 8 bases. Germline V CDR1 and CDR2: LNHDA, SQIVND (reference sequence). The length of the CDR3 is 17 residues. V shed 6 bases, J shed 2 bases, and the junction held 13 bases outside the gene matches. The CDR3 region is CASSDPGGGAYTDTQYF. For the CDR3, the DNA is TGTGCCAGTAGCGATCCGGGAGGGGGGGCTTACACAGATACGCAGTATTTT.

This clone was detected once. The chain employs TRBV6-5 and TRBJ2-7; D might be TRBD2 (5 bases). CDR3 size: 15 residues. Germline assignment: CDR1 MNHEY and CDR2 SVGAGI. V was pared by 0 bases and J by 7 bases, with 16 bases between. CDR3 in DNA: TGTGCCAGCAGTTACTCGCAGGCACTCAGAGGGGAGCAGTACTTC. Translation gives CASSYSQALRGEQYF.

The CDR3 DNA reads as TGTGCCAGCAGCCAACATTTTAATTCACCCCTCCACTTT. It specifies CASSQHFNSPLHF. This chain links TRBV4-2 with TRBJ1-6; the D is unclear. Germline-derived CDR1 and CDR2 are LGHNA and YNFKEQ. The CDR3 is made up of 13 amino acids. V lost 2 bases to trimming and J lost 6 bases, with 5 bases between them.

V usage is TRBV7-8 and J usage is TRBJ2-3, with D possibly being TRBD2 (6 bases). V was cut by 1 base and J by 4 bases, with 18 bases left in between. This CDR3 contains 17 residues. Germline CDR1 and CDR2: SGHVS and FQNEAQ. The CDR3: CASSLGSLAYGADTQYF. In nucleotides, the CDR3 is TGTGCCAGCAGCTTAGGCAGTCTAGCGTACGGGGCAGATACGCAGTATTTT.

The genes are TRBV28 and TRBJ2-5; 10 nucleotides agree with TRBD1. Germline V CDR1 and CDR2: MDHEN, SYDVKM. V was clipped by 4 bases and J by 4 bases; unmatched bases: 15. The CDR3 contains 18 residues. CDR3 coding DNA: TGTGCCAGCAGTTCTCCCGGGACAGGGGTGTTTAGGGGAGAGACCCAGTACTTC. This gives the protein CASSSPGTGVFRGETQYF. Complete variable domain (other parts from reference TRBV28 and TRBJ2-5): DVKVTQSSRYLVKRTGEKVFLECVQDMDHENMFWYRQDPGLGLRLIYFSYDVKMKEKGDIPEGYSVSREKKERFSLILESASTNQTSMYLCASSSPGTGVFRGETQYFGPGTRLLVL.

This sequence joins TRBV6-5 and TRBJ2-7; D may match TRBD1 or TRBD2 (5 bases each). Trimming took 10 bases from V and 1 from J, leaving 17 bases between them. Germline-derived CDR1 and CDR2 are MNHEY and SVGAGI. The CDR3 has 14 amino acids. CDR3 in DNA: TGTGCCACAGTGGGGACCTTGTTTTCCTACGAGCAGTACTTC. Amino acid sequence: CATVGTLFSYEQYF.

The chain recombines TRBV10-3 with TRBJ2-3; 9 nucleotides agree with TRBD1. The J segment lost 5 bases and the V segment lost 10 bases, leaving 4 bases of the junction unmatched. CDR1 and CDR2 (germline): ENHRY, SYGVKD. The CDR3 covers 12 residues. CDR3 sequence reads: CASRQGEDTQYF. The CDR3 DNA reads TGTGCCAGCCGACAGGGGGAAGATACGCAGTATTTT.

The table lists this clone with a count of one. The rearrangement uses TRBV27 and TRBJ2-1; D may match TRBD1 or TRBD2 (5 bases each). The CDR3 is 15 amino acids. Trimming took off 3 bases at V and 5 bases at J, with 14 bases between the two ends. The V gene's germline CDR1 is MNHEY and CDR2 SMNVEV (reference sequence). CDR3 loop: CASSFWDLRNNEQFF. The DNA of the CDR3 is TGTGCCAGCAGTTTTTGGGACCTGAGGAACAATGAGCAGTTCTTC.

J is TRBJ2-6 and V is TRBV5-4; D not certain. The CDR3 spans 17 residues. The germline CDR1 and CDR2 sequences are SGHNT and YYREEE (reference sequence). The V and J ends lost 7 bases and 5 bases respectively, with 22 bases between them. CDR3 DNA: TGTGCCAGCCTATGGAATACCAGACAAAGTCGGGCCAACGTCCTGACTTTC. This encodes CASLWNTRQSRANVLTF.

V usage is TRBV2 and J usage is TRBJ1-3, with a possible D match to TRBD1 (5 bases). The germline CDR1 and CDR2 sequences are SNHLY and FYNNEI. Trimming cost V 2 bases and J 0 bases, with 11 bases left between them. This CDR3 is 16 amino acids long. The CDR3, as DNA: TGTGCCAGCAGTGAAAACAGGTTCGTCTCTGGAAACACCATATATTTT. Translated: CASSENRFVSGNTIYF.

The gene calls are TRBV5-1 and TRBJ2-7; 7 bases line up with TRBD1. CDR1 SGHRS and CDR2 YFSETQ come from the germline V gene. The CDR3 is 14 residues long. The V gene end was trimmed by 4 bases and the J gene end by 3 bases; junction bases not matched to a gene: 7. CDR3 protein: CASSTGQVVYEQYF. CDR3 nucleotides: TGCGCCAGCAGCACCGGACAGGTTGTCTACGAGCAGTACTTC.

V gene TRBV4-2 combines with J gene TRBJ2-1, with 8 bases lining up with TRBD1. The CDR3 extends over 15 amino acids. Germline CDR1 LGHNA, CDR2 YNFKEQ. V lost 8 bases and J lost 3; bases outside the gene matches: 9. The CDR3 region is CASQTDRVGYNEQFF. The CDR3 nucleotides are TGTGCCAGCCAAACGGACAGGGTGGGCTACAATGAGCAGTTCTTC.

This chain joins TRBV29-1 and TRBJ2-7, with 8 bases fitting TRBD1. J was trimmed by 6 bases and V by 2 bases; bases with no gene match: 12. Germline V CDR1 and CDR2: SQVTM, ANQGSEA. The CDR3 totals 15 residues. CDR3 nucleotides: TGCAGCGTTGAATCAAGAGGCCAGGGGGCGCGCGAGCAGTACTTC. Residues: CSVESRGQGAREQYF.

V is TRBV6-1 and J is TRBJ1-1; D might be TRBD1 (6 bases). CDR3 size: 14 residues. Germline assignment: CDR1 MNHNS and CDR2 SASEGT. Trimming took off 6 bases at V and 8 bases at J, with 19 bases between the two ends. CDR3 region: CASRLDWGAREAFF. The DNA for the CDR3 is TGTGCCAGCAGACTAGACTGGGGGGCTAGGGAAGCTTTCTTT.

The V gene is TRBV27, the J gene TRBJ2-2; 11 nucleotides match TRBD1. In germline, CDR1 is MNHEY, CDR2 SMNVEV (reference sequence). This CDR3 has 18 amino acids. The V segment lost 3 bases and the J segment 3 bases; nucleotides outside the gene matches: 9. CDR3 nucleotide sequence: TGTGCCAGCAGTTTCTCCCCGGACAGGGGGCGGGACACCGGGGAGCTGTTTTTT. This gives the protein CASSFSPDRGRDTGELFF.

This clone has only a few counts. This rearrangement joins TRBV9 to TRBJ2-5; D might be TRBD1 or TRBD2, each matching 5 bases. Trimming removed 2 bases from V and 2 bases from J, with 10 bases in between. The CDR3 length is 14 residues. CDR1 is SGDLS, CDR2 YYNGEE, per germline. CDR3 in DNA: TGTGCCAGCAGCGTTCTAGAGGGGCAAGAGACCCAGTACTTC. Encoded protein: CASSVLEGQETQYF.

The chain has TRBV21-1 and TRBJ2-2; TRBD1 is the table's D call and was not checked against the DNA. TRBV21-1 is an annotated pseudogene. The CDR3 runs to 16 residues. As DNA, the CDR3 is TGTGCCAGCAGTTACCCGGACAGGCTCCTCACCGGGGAGCTGTTTTTT. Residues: CASSYPDRLLTGELFF.

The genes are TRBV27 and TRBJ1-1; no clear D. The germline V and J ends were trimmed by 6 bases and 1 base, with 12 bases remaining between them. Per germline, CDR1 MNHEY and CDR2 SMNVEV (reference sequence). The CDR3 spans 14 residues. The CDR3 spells CASSLRRANTEAFF. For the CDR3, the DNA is TGTGCCAGCAGCCTTAGACGGGCGAACACTGAAGCTTTCTTT.